These T cell receptor beta chains were read from a single sample in a study of control samples from healthy donors and cancer patients. Method: immunoSEQ multiplex PCR; TCRdb's copy keeps in-frame clones and lacks some. The sample lists over 150,000 clones; approximately 91% were seen once. The sequenced sample was blood. The receptors come from a middle-aged woman in good health. Both conserved end residues are part of each CDR3. The D gene is left open where the match is weak. Clone sizes are given selectively: once, few, many, or a class where the clone is expanded.

j_call	clone_size	v_call	d_call	cdr3_nt	cdr3_aa
TRBJ2-1	NA	TRBV5-5	NA	TGTGCCAGCAGATTTGGCGATGAGCAGTTCTTC	CASRFGDEQFF
TRBJ1-4	NA	TRBV4-1	NA	TGCGCCAGCAGCCAAGGTTGGGGCGGGGAAAAACTGTTTTTT	CASSQGWGGEKLFF
TRBJ1-1	NA	TRBV29-1	NA	TGCAGCGTTGGCTTAGCCGCGGGTACTGAAGCTTTCTTT	CSVGLAAGTEAFF
TRBJ1-5	NA	TRBV10-2	NA	TGCGCCAGCACAGGACACCTCTCTCAGCCCCAGCATTTT	CASTGHLSQPQHF
TRBJ2-1	NA	TRBV14	NA	TGTGCCAGCAGCCATCTACCGGGGGACTACAATGAGCAGTTCTTC	CASSHLPGDYNEQFF
TRBJ2-2	NA	TRBV5-1	TRBD2	TGCGCCAGCAGCCCTGTGGGGTCGTTAGCGGGGGCCAAAACCGGGGAGCTGTTTTTT	CASSPVGSLAGAKTGELFF
TRBJ2-1	NA	TRBV5-5	NA	TGTGCCAGTCTACAGGTTCCCTCCTACAATGAGCAGTTCTTC	CASLQVPSYNEQFF
TRBJ2-1	NA	TRBV7-5	NA	TGTGTCAGAAGCTCAGACTTAAGCTCCTACAATGAGCAGTTCTTC	CVRSSDLSSYNEQFF
TRBJ1-3	NA	TRBV5-5	NA	TGTGCCAGCAGCTGGGGCGGGGGGCTCTCTGGAAACACCATATATTTT	CASSWGGGLSGNTIYF
TRBJ1-2	NA	TRBV6-5	TRBD1	TGTGCCAGCAGTTGGGACAGGAGGGAGGGGTTCTATGGCTACACCTTC	CASSWDRREGFYGYTF
TRBJ1-1	NA	TRBV19	NA	TGTGCCACCCCTAACACTGAAGCTTTCTTT	CATPNTEAFF
TRBJ1-1	NA	TRBV5-1	NA	TGCGCCAGCAGCTTGCAAGGGCGGGTCGGCACTGAAGCTTTCTTT	CASSLQGRVGTEAFF
TRBJ2-5	NA	TRBV7-8	TRBD2	TGTGCCAGCAGCCCCGGGACTAGCGGGGGGGTGGGAGAGACCCAGTACTTC	CASSPGTSGGVGETQYF
TRBJ1-1	NA	TRBV2	NA	TGTGCCACCCACAGAGGAGGGGACACTGAAGCTTTCTTT	CATHRGGDTEAFF
TRBJ2-5	NA	TRBV5-4	TRBD2	TGTGCCAGCAGCTCGGGACTAGCGGGACCACAAGAGACCCAGTACTTC	CASSSGLAGPQETQYF
TRBJ1-4	NA	TRBV4-2	TRBD1	TGTGCCAGCAGGACCGACAGGGGTGGGGAAAAACTGTTTTTT	CASRTDRGGEKLFF
TRBJ1-1	NA	TRBV11-1	TRBD1	TGTGCCAGCAGCCGAGGACAGGGAGGAACTGAAGCTTTCTTT	CASSRGQGGTEAFF
TRBJ1-4	NA	TRBV11-3	TRBD1	TGTGCCAGCAGCGTACACCGGACAGGGTCACCTAATGAAAAACTGTTTTTT	CASSVHRTGSPNEKLFF
TRBJ2-5	NA	TRBV28	TRBD1	TGTGCCAGCAGTCCTCGGGGGACAGGAAATCAAGAGACCCAGTACTTC	CASSPRGTGNQETQYF
TRBJ2-2	NA	TRBV5-5	NA	TGTGCCAGCAACCGCGCAGGGGGGGTCTCCGGGGAGCTGTTTTTT	CASNRAGGVSGELFF
TRBJ1-1	few	TRBV11-2	TRBD1	TGTGCCAGCAGCTCCTACCCGGGACAGGGCTTT	CASSSYPGQGF
TRBJ1-1	NA	TRBV19	NA	TGTGCCAGTAGTATGGGAAGAAACACTGAAGCTTTCTTT	CASSMGRNTEAFF
TRBJ1-5	NA	TRBV18	TRBD1	TGTGCCAGCTCACCACAGGGGGCGTCGGGTCAGCCCCAGCATTTT	CASSPQGASGQPQHF
TRBJ1-2	NA	TRBV20-1	NA	TGCAGTGCTAGTATACTAGAGTGGACGGAGAACTATGGCTACACCTTC	CSASILEWTENYGYTF
TRBJ2-3	NA	TRBV2	TRBD1	TGTGCCAGCAGTGGGGGCAGGGGGACAGATACGCAGTATTTT	CASSGGRGTDTQYF
TRBJ1-2	NA	TRBV20-1	NA	TGCAGTGCTAGTTCATCACAGAATTATGGCTACACCTTC	CSASSSQNYGYTF
TRBJ2-7	NA	TRBV3-1/TRBV3-2	NA	TGTGCCAGCAGCCAAGATCGGGTTGCCTACGAGCAGTACTTC	CASSQDRVAYEQYF
TRBJ2-3	NA	TRBV5-6	TRBD1	TGTGCCAGCAGCTACTCCGGGACAGCGCAGTATTTT	CASSYSGTAQYF
TRBJ1-4	NA	TRBV27	NA	TGTGCCAGCACCGGGGACTGGACTAATGAAAAACTGTTTTTT	CASTGDWTNEKLFF